One sample yielded the 14 T cell receptor beta chains listed below, sequenced in a study of T cell changes during pregnancy in multiple sclerosis. The protocol was immunoSEQ multiplex PCR, while the TCRdb copy is restricted to in-frame clones and leaves out a portion. The sample holds tens of thousands of clones, about nine tenths seen once. The starting material was peripheral blood, obtained after pregnancy. The receptors were gathered from a female donor in good health, enrolled as a control in a pregnancy study.

The chain couples TRBV4-1 to TRBJ2-1, with TRBD2 matching 9 bases. CDR1 and CDR2 (germline): MGHRA, YSYEKL. V trimming: 1 base; J trimming: 7 bases; junction bases outside the gene matches: 8. This CDR3 has 16 residues. Here the CDR3 DNA reads TGCGCCAGCAGCCAAGGGGCGGGAGGGCCGAGTAATGAGCAGTTCTTC. Protein sequence: CASSQGAGGPSNEQFF.

The chain joins TRBV7-2 to TRBJ2-7; perhaps TRBD1 as D (6 bases). Germline CDR1 reads SGHTA; CDR2 reads FQGNSA. Between the trimmed V and J ends, which lost 1 base and 5 bases, there was a span of 15 bases. CDR3 size: 15 residues. Here the CDR3 reads CASSLDRRTDHEQYF. The CDR3 nucleotides are TGTGCCAGCAGCTTAGATAGGCGGACAGATCACGAGCAGTACTTC.

The J gene is TRBJ1-6, the V gene TRBV9; possibly TRBD1 for D (6 bases). The CDR3 spans 12 residues. Trimming took off 5 bases at V and 12 bases at J, with 12 bases between the two ends. Germline-derived CDR1 and CDR2 are SGDLS and YYNGEE. The CDR3 here is CASSPTRGPLHF. The CDR3 DNA reads TGTGCCAGCAGTCCTACCAGGGGACCCCTCCACTTT.

The chain recombines TRBV30 with TRBJ1-1, with a tentative D call TRBD1 (6 bases). Germline-derived CDR1 and CDR2 are GTSNPN and SVGIG (reference sequence). The CDR3 contains 14 residues. The CDR3 loop is CTIEGGADGDEAFF. Here the CDR3 DNA reads TGTACAATCGAGGGGGGGGCGGATGGAGATGAAGCTTTCTTT.

The V and J genes are TRBV2 and TRBJ2-3, with D maybe TRBD1 (6 bases). The V end lost 10 bases, the J end lost 1 base, and 18 bases lay between the germline ends. CDR3 size: 15 residues. The germline V gene has CDR1 SNHLY and CDR2 FYNNEI. Here the CDR3 reads CATGADRWRTDTQYF. DNA for the CDR3: TGTGCCACCGGGGCCGACAGGTGGCGCACAGATACGCAGTATTTT.

This clone has more than one count but fewer than ten. The gene calls are TRBV7-9 and TRBJ1-1; TRBD1 is a possible D gene (6 bases). The CDR3 extends over 12 amino acids. V lost 5 bases and J 7 bases, leaving 11 bases between the germline ends. The germline V gene has CDR1 SEHNR and CDR2 FQNEAQ (reference sequence). This CDR3 reads CASSQGIGEAFF. In DNA form, the CDR3 reads TGTGCCAGCAGCCAGGGGATCGGTGAAGCTTTCTTT.

Concerning this clone itself: The same CDR3 also results from other DNA sequences found in this sample. This chain uses TRBV18 with TRBJ2-7; TRBD1 matches at 8 bases. The CDR3 extends over 16 amino acids. The V gene's germline CDR1 is KGHSH and CDR2 LQKENI. The ends lost 0 bases at V and 2 bases at J; junction bases unmatched: 6. CDR3: CASSPPGQGSPYEQYF. CDR3 DNA sequence: TGTGCCAGCTCACCACCCGGACAGGGATCACCCTACGAGCAGTACTTC.

The V and J genes are TRBV19 and TRBJ1-1, with TRBD1 identical over 10 bases. Germline CDR1 reads LNHDA; CDR2 reads SQIVND (reference sequence). The trim removed 1 base at V and 4 bases at J, leaving 3 bases unmatched. The CDR3 is made up of 15 amino acids. CDR3 region: CASSIGDRGGTEAFF. CDR3 nucleotide sequence: TGTGCCAGTAGTATAGGGGACAGGGGTGGCACTGAAGCTTTCTTT.

The chain links TRBV5-1 to TRBJ1-4; 7 bases agree with TRBD1. V lost 4 bases and J lost 3; bases outside the gene matches: 9. The germline gives CDR1 SGHRS, CDR2 YFSETQ. The CDR3 loop spans 16 amino acids. CDR3: CASSVMTGNSNEKLFF. As DNA, the CDR3 is TGCGCCAGCAGCGTAATGACAGGGAACTCTAATGAAAAACTGTTTTTT.

The chain joins TRBV9 to TRBJ2-1; D is possibly TRBD2 (6 bases). CDR1 is SGDLS and CDR2 is YYNGEE in the germline V gene. The CDR3 contains 15 residues. V lost 3 bases and J lost 5, with 15 bases in between. This CDR3 reads CASSAAGLWNNEQFF. In nucleotides, the CDR3 is TGTGCCAGCAGCGCCGCGGGGCTTTGGAACAATGAGCAGTTCTTC.

The rearrangement joins TRBV5-1 to TRBJ2-7; 7 nucleotides align to TRBD2. From germline, CDR1 is SGHRS and CDR2 YFSETQ. The CDR3 covers 15 residues. The V gene end was trimmed by 0 bases and the J gene end by 7 bases; junction bases not matched to a gene: 10. The CDR3 region has the DNA TGCGCCAGCAGCTTGGTGGGCGGGGGAACGGGAGAGCAGTACTTC. Protein product: CASSLVGGGTGEQYF.

The chain has TRBV4-2 and TRBJ2-5; D is undetermined. V was cut by 1 base and J by 3 bases, with 6 bases left in between. Germline CDR1 and CDR2: LGHNA and YNFKEQ. The CDR3 has 13 amino acids. CDR3 DNA sequence: TGTGCCAGCAGCCAAGTTTCGGAAGAGACCCAGTACTTC. Its translation: CASSQVSEETQYF.

The chain uses TRBV7-6 and TRBJ2-7; D gene unclear. This CDR3 region has 14 residues. Germline V gives CDR1 SGHVS, CDR2 FNYEAQ. Trimming cost V 4 bases and J 0 bases, with 10 bases left between them. The CDR3 coding sequence is TGTGCCAGCAGCTCAGTGGGCACCTCCTACGAGCAGTACTTC. This sequence encodes CASSSVGTSYEQYF.

The V call is TRBV6-1, the J call TRBJ2-3; D is unresolved. The CDR3 totals 14 residues. CDR1 MNHNS and CDR2 SASEGT come from the germline V gene. With 6 bases removed from V and 6 bases from J, the gap between germline ends came to 16 bases. In nucleotides, the CDR3 is TGTGCCAGCAGCCTAGGAGCCGGTAGGGATACGCAGTATTTT. Encoded protein: CASSLGAGRDTQYF.